This TCR beta chain was captured in a study of PD-1 blockade in classical Hodgkin lymphoma. Points on this clone: Its antigen is not identified.

Whole-study findings and limits: Before treatment, complete responders showed about the same diversity as newly diagnosed patients.

Using immunoSEQ multiplex PCR, the repertoire was profiled, and TCRdb retains in-frame clones only, with some absent. This table holds 80,000 to 100,000 clones, 81% found once. The germline gives CDR1 MDHEN, CDR2 SYDVKM. The CDR3 is 13 residues long. The V end was cut by 8 bases, the J end by 2 bases, with 10 bases between. Autologous stem cell transplantation was followed by relapse in every patient, and brentuximab vedotin exposure varied. The sample here was peripheral blood mononuclear cells (PBMCs), taken before the second cycle of nivolumab. The chain recombines TRBV28 with TRBJ2-1; D ambiguous. The sequence was collected from a human donor with classical Hodgkin lymphoma. The chain's CDR3 is CASGVLAYNEQFF. Written as DNA, the CDR3 is TGTGCCAGCGGCGTCCTCGCCTACAATGAGCAGTTCTTC.